The clone carrying this TCR beta chain turned up a few times. What it binds is not known. This sample is drawn from a study of T-cell reconstitution after alpha-beta-depleted transplantation in children. During its preparation, the TCRbeta library received unique molecular identifiers. TCRdb itself ran the PCR reads through MiXCR, one entry per CDR3 protein. This table holds approximately 300,000 distinct CDR3 sequences, roughly a tenth found once. Points from the study as a whole: A year had passed since transplant, and T-cell counts and diversity by then came mostly from newly produced T cells.

This CDR3 comprises 17 residues. CDR1 and CDR2 (germline): MNHEY, SVGAGI. V lost 3 bases and J 6 bases, leaving 21 bases between the germline ends. The sample was PBMCs, taken before TCRalphabeta/CD19-depleted stem cell transplant. The chain has TRBV6-5 and TRBJ2-1; D perhaps matches TRBD2 (5 bases). This TCR was recovered from a boy under two years old with acute myeloid leukemia, due to receive a stem cell transplant. CDR3 sequence: CASSYLLVPSLGNEQFF. The DNA for the CDR3 is TGTGCCAGCAGTTATCTACTCGTCCCTAGCCTGGGCAATGAGCAGTTCTTC.